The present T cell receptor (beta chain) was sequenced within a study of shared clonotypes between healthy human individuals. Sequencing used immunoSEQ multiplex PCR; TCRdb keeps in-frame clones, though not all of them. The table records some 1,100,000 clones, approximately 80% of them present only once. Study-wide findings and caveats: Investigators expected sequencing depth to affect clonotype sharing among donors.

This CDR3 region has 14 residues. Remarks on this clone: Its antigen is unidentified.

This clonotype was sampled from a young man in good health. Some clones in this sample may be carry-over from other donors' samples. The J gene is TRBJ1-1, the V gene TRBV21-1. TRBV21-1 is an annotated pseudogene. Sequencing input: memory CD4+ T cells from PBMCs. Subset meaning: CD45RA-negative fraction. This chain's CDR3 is CASSKGNTGGEAFF. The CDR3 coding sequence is TGTGCCAGCAGCAAAGGGAACACGGGGGGAGAAGCTTTCTTT.